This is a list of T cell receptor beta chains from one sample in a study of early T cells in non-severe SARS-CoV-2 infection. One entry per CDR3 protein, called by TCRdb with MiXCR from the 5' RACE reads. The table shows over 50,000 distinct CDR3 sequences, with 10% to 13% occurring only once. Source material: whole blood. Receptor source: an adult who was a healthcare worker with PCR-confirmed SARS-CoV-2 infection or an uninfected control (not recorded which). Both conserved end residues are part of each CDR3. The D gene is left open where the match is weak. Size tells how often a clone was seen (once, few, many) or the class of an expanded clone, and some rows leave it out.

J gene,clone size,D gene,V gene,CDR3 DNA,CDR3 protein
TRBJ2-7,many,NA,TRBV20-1,TGCAGTGCTAGGGGAGGCCCTGGGGGGAACGAGCAGTACTTC,CSARGGPGGNEQYF
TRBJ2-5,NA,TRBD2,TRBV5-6,TGTGCCAGCAGCCTGACCCAGCGGGGGAGGGGAGAGACCCAGTACTTC,CASSLTQRGRGETQYF
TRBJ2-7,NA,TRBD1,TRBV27,TGTGCCAGCAGTGGTTGGACAGGGGCCTACGAGCAGTACTTC,CASSGWTGAYEQYF
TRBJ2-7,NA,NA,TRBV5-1,TGCGCCAGCAGACCCAACAGCTACGAGCAGTACTTC,CASRPNSYEQYF
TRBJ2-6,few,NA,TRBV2,TGTGCCAGCAGTGGCACCGGCCTTGGGGCCAACGTCCTGACTTTC,CASSGTGLGANVLTF
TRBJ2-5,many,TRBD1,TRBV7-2,TGTGCCAGCAGCCAACACGGACAGGGGAAGCGGACCCAGTACTTC,CASSQHGQGKRTQYF
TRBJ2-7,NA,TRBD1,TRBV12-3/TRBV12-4,TGTGCCAGCAGTTTTAGGGACAGCTCCGAGCAGTACTTC,CASSFRDSSEQYF
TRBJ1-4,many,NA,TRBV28,TGTGCCAGCAGTACATCCCCGGGGGCGCATGAAAAACTGTTTTTT,CASSTSPGAHEKLFF
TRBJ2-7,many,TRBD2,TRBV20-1,TGCAGTGCTAGACCGGGGGGGCGTTCCTACGAGCAGTACTTC,CSARPGGRSYEQYF
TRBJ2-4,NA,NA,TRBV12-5,TGTGCTAGTGCCCAACCGGGTCCGGTGTGGGCTCAGTACTTC,CASAQPGPVWAQYF
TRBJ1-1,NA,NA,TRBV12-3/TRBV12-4,TGTGCCAGCAGTTTCGGTCAGTCGAACACTGAAGCTTTCTTT,CASSFGQSNTEAFF
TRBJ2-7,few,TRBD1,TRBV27,TGTGCCAGCAGTTACAGGGGGGACTACGAGCAGTACTTC,CASSYRGDYEQYF
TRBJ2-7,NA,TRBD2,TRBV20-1,TGCAGTGCCCACCTAGGACTAGGGGTACACGAGCAGTACTTC,CSAHLGLGVHEQYF
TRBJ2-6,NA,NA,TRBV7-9,TGTGCCAGCAGCCCCACCAGCTCTGGGGCCAACGTCCTGACTTTC,CASSPTSSGANVLTF
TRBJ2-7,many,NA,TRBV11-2,TGTGCCAGCAGCGAGGGGAGGCCCTACGAGCAGTACTTC,CASSEGRPYEQYF
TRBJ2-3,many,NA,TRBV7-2,TGTGCCAGCAGCTTAGGCCGGGGACGCACAGATACGCAGTATTTT,CASSLGRGRTDTQYF
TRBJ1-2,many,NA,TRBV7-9,TGTGCCAGCAGCTTCGAGGCGAGCTATGGCTACACCTTC,CASSFEASYGYTF
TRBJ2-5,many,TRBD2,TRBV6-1,TGTGCCAGCAGTGAAGCTAGCGGGGGGACGACCCAGTACTTC,CASSEASGGTTQYF
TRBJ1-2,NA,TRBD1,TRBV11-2,TGTGCCAGCAGTTATGTTGTGGGACAGGCCTCTAGCTATGGCTACACCTTC,CASSYVVGQASSYGYTF
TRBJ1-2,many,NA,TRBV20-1,TGCAGTGCTAAAGGGACTACAGCTAACTATGGCTACACCTTC,CSAKGTTANYGYTF
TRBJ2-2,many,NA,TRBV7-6,TGTGCCAGCAGCTTAGCGGGGGCCACGAACACCGGGGAGCTGTTTTTT,CASSLAGATNTGELFF
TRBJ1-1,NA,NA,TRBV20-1,TGCAGTGCTAAAGGTACCCCGGGGTCCACTGAAGCTTTCTTT,CSAKGTPGSTEAFF
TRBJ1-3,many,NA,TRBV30,TGTGCCTGGAGTGTAGGAGCCGGCACCTTCTCTGGAAACACCATATATTTT,CAWSVGAGTFSGNTIYF
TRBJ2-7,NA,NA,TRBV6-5,TGTGCCAGCAGTTACTCCGGTTCCCTCGCCTACGAGCAGTACTTC,CASSYSGSLAYEQYF
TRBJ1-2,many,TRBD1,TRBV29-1,TGCAGCGCCGAAGGGGGCTTCAACTATGGCTACACCTTC,CSAEGGFNYGYTF
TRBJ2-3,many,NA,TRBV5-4,TGTGCCAGCAGCTTCCCTCGGCAGGGGTTATACGATACGCAGTATTTT,CASSFPRQGLYDTQYF
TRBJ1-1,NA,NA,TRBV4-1,TGCGCCAGCAGCCAAGGGATGAACACTGAAGCTTTCTTT,CASSQGMNTEAFF
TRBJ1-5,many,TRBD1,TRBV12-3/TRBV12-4,TGTGCCAGCAACAGGGACAGGGGACTCAATCAGCCCCAGCATTTT,CASNRDRGLNQPQHF